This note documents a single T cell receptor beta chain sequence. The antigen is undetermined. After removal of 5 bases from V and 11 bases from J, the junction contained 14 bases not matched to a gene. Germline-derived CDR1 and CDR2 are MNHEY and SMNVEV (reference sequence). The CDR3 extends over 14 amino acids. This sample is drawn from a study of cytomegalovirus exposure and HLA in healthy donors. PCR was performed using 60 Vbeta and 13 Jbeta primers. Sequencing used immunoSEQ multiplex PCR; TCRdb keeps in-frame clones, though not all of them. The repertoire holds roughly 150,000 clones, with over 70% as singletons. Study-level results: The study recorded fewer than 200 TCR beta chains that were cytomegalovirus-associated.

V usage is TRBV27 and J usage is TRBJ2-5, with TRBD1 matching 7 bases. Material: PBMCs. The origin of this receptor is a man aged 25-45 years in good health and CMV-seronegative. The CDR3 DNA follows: TGTGCCAGCAGTCACGGACAGGTCCTAGGGGAGCAGTACTTC. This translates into CASSHGQVLGEQYF.